This TCR beta chain is from a study of blood T cell repertoires in COVID-19. The V end lost 0 bases, the J end lost 2 bases, and 11 bases lay between the germline ends. The germline V gene encodes CDR1 SGHRS and CDR2 YFSETQ. This CDR3 contains 15 residues. Some clones are missing from TCRdb's copy, which holds only in-frame ones; the method was immunoSEQ multiplex PCR. Among roughly 100,000 clones listed, 84% were seen once. The source material was peripheral blood. This TCR derives from a human donor in a cohort sampled during active or convalescent COVID-19. This chain connects TRBV5-1 to TRBJ2-5; D remains unclear. The CDR3, as DNA: TGCGCCAGCAGCTTGGAGTCGGTGTCTCAAGAGACCCAGTACTTC. Amino acid sequence: CASSLESVSQETQYF.